A single sample is the source of the 30 T cell receptor beta chains below, sequenced in a study of shared clonotypes between healthy human individuals. Sequenced by immunoSEQ multiplex PCR; TCRdb stores in-frame clones only, minus some. The sample carries over 700,000 clones, approximately 77% recorded once. The specimen sequenced was memory CD4+ T cells sorted from blood. Subset described: CD45RA-negative fraction. These receptors were taken from a woman younger than 45 in good health.

This chain joins TRBV5-1 and TRBJ2-4; TRBD2 might be the D (5 bases). The germline CDR1 and CDR2 sequences are SGHRS and YFSETQ. V lost 1 base, J lost 0 bases, and 14 bases lay in between. This CDR3 comprises 17 residues. The CDR3 is CASSLMDPAEAKNIQYF. In nucleotides, the CDR3 is TGCGCCAGCAGCTTGATGGACCCAGCGGAAGCCAAAAACATTCAGTACTTC.

The count of this clone is one. The CDR3 loop is CASNKLAGEDEQYF. The CDR3 DNA follows: TGCGCCAGCAACAAACTAGCGGGAGAGGACGAGCAGTACTTC. The V call is TRBV5-1, the J call TRBJ2-7; 11 bases line up with TRBD2. Looked up from germline, CDR1 is SGHRS and CDR2 is YFSETQ. Unmatched junction bases numbered 7, after V lost 6 bases and J lost 5 bases. CDR3 length: 14 residues.

The chain recombines TRBV7-9 with TRBJ2-3; 10 nucleotides match TRBD1. V lost 5 bases to trimming and J lost 3 bases; unmatched junction nucleotides: 5. Germline assignment: CDR1 SEHNR and CDR2 FQNEAQ (reference sequence). This CDR3 region has 15 residues. The CDR3 spells CASSPRDRGTDTQYF. Here the CDR3 DNA reads TGTGCCAGCAGCCCTCGGGACAGGGGAACAGATACGCAGTATTTT. Full variable domain (missing parts from reference TRBV7-9 and TRBJ2-3): DTGVSQNPRHKITKRGQNVTFRCDPISEHNRLYWYRQTLGQGPEFLTYFQNEAQLEKSRLLSDRFSAERPKGSFSTLEIQRTEQGDSAMYLCASSPRDRGTDTQYFGPGTRLTVL.

This chain joins TRBV7-9 and TRBJ2-5, with TRBD2 identical over 13 bases. The end of the DNA is better explained by TRBJ2-7, so the J call may be wrong. From germline, CDR1 is SEHNR and CDR2 FQNEAQ (reference sequence). The CDR3 length is 18 residues. The CDR3: CASSSSPGTSGMSYEQYF. In DNA form, the CDR3 reads TGTGCCAGCAGCTCCTCGCCCGGGACTAGCGGGATGTCCTACGAGCAGTACTTC.

This clone has only a few counts. The V gene is TRBV5-1, the J gene TRBJ2-7; 7 bases fit TRBD2. This CDR3 contains 15 residues. Germline CDR1 and CDR2: SGHRS and YFSETQ. The ends lost 4 bases at V and 7 bases at J; junction bases unmatched: 14. The CDR3 here is CASSPGRGPLTEQYF. The CDR3 nucleotides read TGCGCCAGCAGCCCTGGGAGGGGCCCCCTTACAGAGCAGTACTTC. Full variable domain (rest looked up from reference TRBV5-1 and TRBJ2-7): KAGVTQTPRYLIKTRGQQVTLSCSPISGHRSVSWYQQTPGQGLQFLFEYFSETQRNKGNFPGRFSGRQFSNSRSEMNVSTLELGDSALYLCASSPGRGPLTEQYFGPGTRLTVT.

The rearrangement joins TRBV10-2 to TRBJ1-5; 7 nucleotides align to TRBD1. The junction had 6 bases not matched to a gene; V was cut back by 7 bases and J by 3 bases. This CDR3 has 14 amino acids. Germline CDR1 and CDR2: WSHSY and SAAADI. In DNA form, the CDR3 reads TGCGCCAGCACCGAAGACAGGGTCAATCAGCCCCAGCATTTT. Its protein is CASTEDRVNQPQHF.

This clone was recorded at least ten times. V and J are TRBV10-2 and TRBJ2-5, with TRBD2 matching over 7 bases. This CDR3 is 15 amino acids long. Germline V lookup: CDR1 WSHSY, CDR2 SAAADI. Trimming cost V 7 bases and J 5 bases; bases outside gene matches: 13. CDR3 DNA sequence: TGCGCCAGCACCTTTGTGTCCAGCGGGAAGGAGACCCAGTACTTC. Translation: CASTFVSSGKETQYF.

The V and J genes are TRBV5-1 and TRBJ2-1, with 10 bases matching TRBD1. The length of the CDR3 is 16 residues. V shed 3 bases and J 10 bases; nucleotides not matched to a gene: 13. Germline values: CDR1 SGHRS, CDR2 YFSETQ. The CDR3 region is CASSSRGQGKAREQFF. CDR3 nucleotides: TGCGCCAGCAGCTCTCGGGGACAGGGGAAAGCACGGGAGCAGTTCTTC. The whole variable domain, remainder taken from reference TRBV5-1 and TRBJ2-1, is KAGVTQTPRYLIKTRGQQVTLSCSPISGHRSVSWYQQTPGQGLQFLFEYFSETQRNKGNFPGRFSGRQFSNSRSEMNVSTLELGDSALYLCASSSRGQGKAREQFFGPGTRLTVL.

The chain has TRBV6-6 and TRBJ2-3, with D possibly being TRBD2 (6 bases). The V gene's germline CDR1 is MNHNY and CDR2 SVGAGI (reference sequence). The CDR3 contains 13 residues. V lost 4 bases to trimming and J lost 5 bases, with 10 bases between them. The CDR3 here is CASSSPSVDTQYF. CDR3 coding DNA: TGTGCCAGCAGTTCCCCTAGCGTAGATACGCAGTATTTT.

To note about this clone: The same CDR3 also results from other DNA sequences found in this sample. The chain joins TRBV7-2 to TRBJ1-1; D remains unclear. Trimming left V 2 bases short and J 3 bases short, with 7 bases between. The germline gives CDR1 SGHTA, CDR2 FQGNSA. The CDR3 consists of 13 residues. In nucleotides, the CDR3 is TGTGCCAGCAGCTTATTCGAGGACACTGAAGCTTTCTTT. It translates to CASSLFEDTEAFF.

Only one count was recorded for this clone. The V and J genes are TRBV28 and TRBJ1-2; TRBD1 matches at 8 bases. Germline V gives CDR1 MDHEN, CDR2 SYDVKM. J lost 13 bases, V lost 4 bases, and 5 bases had no gene match. This CDR3 is 11 amino acids long. The CDR3 sequence is CASSSPGGGTF. In DNA form, the CDR3 reads TGTGCCAGCAGTTCACCAGGGGGCGGCACCTTC.

The chain carries TRBV5-4 and TRBJ2-7; possibly TRBD2 for D (5 bases). This CDR3 comprises 13 residues. V was cut by 3 bases and J by 4 bases, with 11 bases left in between. Germline V gene sequence: CDR1 SGHNT, CDR2 YYREEE (reference sequence). This CDR3 reads CASSSGREYEQYF. The DNA of the CDR3 is TGTGCCAGCAGCTCCGGACGGGAATACGAGCAGTACTTC.

The chain joins TRBV7-3 to TRBJ2-1; a weak D match, TRBD1 (6 bases). The CDR3 has 14 amino acids. Germline-derived CDR1 and CDR2 are SGHTA and FQGTGA. The ends were cut back, 6 bases at V and 3 bases at J, with 12 bases in the middle. The CDR3 region has the DNA TGTGCCAGCAGGGAACAGGGTGACTACAATGAGCAGTTCTTC. Translating gives CASREQGDYNEQFF.

The chain links TRBV25-1 to TRBJ1-2, with 7 bases lining up with TRBD1. The CDR3 is 11 amino acids. V gave up 9 bases and J gave up 6 bases; unmatched junction bases: 4. Germline-derived CDR1 and CDR2 are MGHDK and SYGVNS. Here the CDR3 reads CASRQGDGYTF. The CDR3 DNA reads as TGTGCCAGTCGACAGGGAGATGGCTACACCTTC.

V and J are TRBV27 and TRBJ2-1; 16 bases fit TRBD2. The trim removed 5 bases at V and 6 bases at J, leaving 4 bases unmatched. CDR3 length equals 16 residues. In germline, CDR1 is MNHEY, CDR2 SMNVEV (reference sequence). The CDR3 reads CASSRGLAGGLNEQFF. CDR3 in DNA: TGTGCCAGCAGTAGGGGACTAGCGGGAGGGCTCAATGAGCAGTTCTTC.

This clone was observed a single time. The rearrangement joins TRBV9 to TRBJ2-2; D is unclear. The CDR3 runs 14 residues. Germline V gene lookup returns CDR1 SGDLS and CDR2 YYNGEE. V gave up 4 bases and J gave up 2 bases, with 9 bases separating them. The CDR3, as DNA: TGTGCCAGCAGCCGAGCGTCTAACACCGGGGAGCTGTTTTTT. It encodes CASSRASNTGELFF. The variable domain in full, completed from reference TRBV9 and TRBJ2-2, reads DSGVTQTPKHLITATGQRVTLRCSPRSGDLSVYWYQQSLDQGLQFLIQYYNGEERAKGNILERFSAQQFPDLHSELNLSSLELGDSALYFCASSRASNTGELFFGEGSRLTVL.

J is TRBJ1-1 and V is TRBV2, with 8 bases lining up with TRBD1. J gave up 2 bases and V 2 bases, and 1 base lay outside the gene matches. This CDR3 has 14 amino acids. CDR1 is SNHLY and CDR2 is FYNNEI in the germline V gene. CDR3 sequence reads: CASSESGGNTEAFF. Here the CDR3 DNA reads TGTGCCAGCAGTGAATCAGGGGGCAACACTGAAGCTTTCTTT.

The rearrangement uses TRBV2 and TRBJ2-3; 7 bases match TRBD2. V was clipped by 6 bases and J by 2 bases; unmatched bases: 5. The CDR3 length is 14 residues. CDR1 is SNHLY and CDR2 is FYNNEI in the germline V gene. The CDR3 DNA reads TGTGCCAGCAGGACTAGCCGAAACACAGATACGCAGTATTTT. It yields the protein CASRTSRNTDTQYF.

This clone was counted a few times. V is TRBV23-1 and J is TRBJ1-1; tentatively, D is TRBD1 (5 bases). TRBV23-1 is an ORF, and what it does is uncertain. This CDR3 region has 13 residues. The germline V and J ends were trimmed by 4 bases and 3 bases, with 9 bases remaining between them. CDR3 sequence reads: CASSLGVDTEAFF. The CDR3, as DNA: TGCGCCAGCAGTCTAGGGGTGGACACTGAAGCTTTCTTT.

The J gene is TRBJ2-7, the V gene TRBV11-2; 8 bases fit TRBD1. V was clipped by 5 bases and J by 3 bases; unmatched bases: 9. The germline V gene encodes CDR1 SGHAT and CDR2 FQNNGV. This CDR3 is built from 15 residues. CDR3 in amino acids: CASSRGTGINYEQYF. CDR3 nucleotides: TGTGCCAGCAGCCGAGGGACAGGAATAAACTACGAGCAGTACTTC.

The chain employs TRBV2 and TRBJ1-2, with 8 bases that match TRBD1. The CDR3 consists of 14 residues. Germline V gene data show CDR1 as SNHLY and CDR2 as FYNNEI. J lost 8 bases, V lost 5 bases, and 10 bases had no gene match. The chain's CDR3 is CASSNYQGADGYTF. CDR3 sequence (DNA): TGTGCCAGCAGTAACTATCAGGGGGCGGACGGCTACACCTTC. Together with reference TRBV2 and TRBJ1-2, the CDR3 gives the full variable domain: EPEVTQTPSHQVTQMGQEVILRCVPISNHLYFYWYRQILGQKVEFLVSFYNNEISEKSEIFDDQFSVERPDGSNFTLKIRSTKLEDSAMYFCASSNYQGADGYTFGSGTRLTVV.

The chain has TRBV28 and TRBJ2-7; D is perhaps TRBD2 (6 bases). V lost 1 base and J 4 bases, leaving 11 bases between the germline ends. Germline CDR1 MDHEN, CDR2 SYDVKM. The CDR3 runs 14 residues. CDR3 protein: CASSLFTSRYEQYF. CDR3 bases: TGTGCCAGCAGTTTATTTACTAGCCGGTACGAGCAGTACTTC.

The chain joins TRBV7-3 to TRBJ2-3, with D possibly TRBD1 on 5 matching bases. Trimming took 3 bases from V and 2 from J, leaving 15 bases between them. The CDR3 runs 16 residues. Germline CDR1 and CDR2: SGHTA and FQGTGA. CDR3 bases: TGTGCCAGCAGCTTTTCAACCCAGGGTAACACAGATACGCAGTATTTT. This codes for CASSFSTQGNTDTQYF.

This chain joins TRBV11-2 and TRBJ2-7; D may correspond to TRBD1 or TRBD2 (6 bases each). Germline CDR1 reads SGHAT; CDR2 reads FQNNGV. V was clipped by 2 bases and J by 5 bases, with 13 bases between them. The CDR3 length is 14 residues. The CDR3 nucleotides read TGTGCCAGCAGCTTATGGGGGGCCGGGGACGAGCAGTACTTC. Residues: CASSLWGAGDEQYF.

This CDR3 is CASSRSTEAYGYTF. DNA of the CDR3: TGTGCCAGCAGCCGCAGCACGGAGGCCTATGGCTACACCTTC. The gene calls are TRBV6-1 and TRBJ1-2; D not certain. The CDR3 has 14 residues. Germline values: CDR1 MNHNS, CDR2 SASEGT. With 6 bases removed from V and 4 bases from J, the gap between germline ends came to 15 bases.

This clone was observed at least ten times. This chain joins TRBV7-2 and TRBJ2-1; D may correspond to TRBD1 or TRBD2 (5 bases each). This CDR3 contains 19 residues. V lost 2 bases and J lost 0, with 20 bases in between. Germline CDR1 is SGHTA and CDR2 is FQGNSA. The CDR3 nucleotides are TGTGCCAGCAGCTTACGGGTCGGGGCGGAAGGAAGCTCCTACAATGAGCAGTTCTTC. Amino acids: CASSLRVGAEGSSYNEQFF.

The V and J genes are TRBV4-1 and TRBJ2-1; 7 nucleotides align to TRBD2. The CDR3 contains 15 residues. The germline V gene encodes CDR1 MGHRA and CDR2 YSYEKL. V was clipped by 0 bases and J by 7 bases; unmatched bases: 6. The CDR3 DNA reads as TGCGCCAGCAGCCAAGATGGTCGCGGGAGTAATGAGCAGTTCTTC. Translated, it gives CASSQDGRGSNEQFF.

For this clone: The same CDR3 can be traced to other DNA sequences in this sample. The chain joins TRBV5-1 to TRBJ2-7, with 7 bases lining up with TRBD2. This CDR3 is built from 12 residues. V shed 4 bases, J shed 2 bases, and the junction held 0 bases outside the gene matches. CDR1 and CDR2 (germline): SGHRS, YFSETQ. The CDR3 loop reads CASSSGAYEQYF. CDR3 DNA sequence: TGCGCCAGCAGCAGCGGGGCCTACGAGCAGTACTTC.

The chain joins TRBV6-1 to TRBJ1-1, with TRBD1 matching 7 bases. Trimming took 2 bases from V and 4 from J; bases not matched to a gene: 7. The CDR3 totals 15 residues. The V gene's germline CDR1 is MNHNS and CDR2 SASEGT. CDR3 sequence reads: CASSEKDPGGTEAFF. The CDR3 DNA sequence: TGTGCCAGCAGTGAAAAAGATCCAGGGGGCACTGAAGCTTTCTTT.

The chain employs TRBV5-8 and TRBJ2-7, with TRBD2 identical over 7 bases. The CDR3 length is 13 residues. CDR1 SGHTS and CDR2 YDEGEE come from the germline V gene. The trim removed 2 bases at V and 6 bases at J, leaving 5 bases unmatched. Here the CDR3 DNA reads TGTGCCAGCAGCTTCGGGAGGCAGAGCGAGCAGTACTTC. Translation: CASSFGRQSEQYF.